The rows below give T cell receptor beta chains drawn from one sample of a study of vaccination and CD4 T cells after COVID-19. Using its own MiXCR run on the PCR reads, TCRdb lists one record per CDR3 protein. The data show 10,000 to 15,000 distinct CDR3 sequences, 60% to 80% seen once. Their specific antigens are unknown. Here the sequenced sample was CD4+ T cells from blood, cultured in vitro, taken after SARS-CoV-2 vaccination. The receptor set was obtained from a human donor who received a COVID-19 vaccine. Each CDR3 is given with its conserved first and last residue. D genes are given only for firm matches. Some rows have no size entry. The others give once, few or many, or a class for an expanded clone.

v_call,d_call,clone_size,j_call,cdr3_aa,cdr3_nt
TRBV6-5,NA,NA,TRBJ1-2,CASSYRLRPGPLANYGYTF,TGTGCCAGCAGTTACAGGCTTAGGCCAGGACCCTTAGCTAACTATGGCTACACCTTC
TRBV5-1,TRBD1,once,TRBJ1-2,CASSVERDRNYGYTF,TGCGCCAGCAGCGTAGAACGGGACAGAAACTATGGCTACACCTTC
TRBV6-5,TRBD1,large,TRBJ1-2,CASSSPFRNTGGDGYTF,TGTGCCAGCAGTTCCCCATTCCGGAACACAGGGGGCGATGGCTACACCTTC
TRBV6-5,TRBD1,NA,TRBJ2-3,CASSYAGGRSTDTQYF,TGTGCCAGCAGTTATGCAGGGGGCCGCAGCACAGATACGCAGTATTTT
TRBV24-1,NA,once,TRBJ2-1,CATSDFISGTYNEQFF,TGTGCCACCAGTGATTTTATTTCCGGGACCTACAATGAGCAGTTCTTC
TRBV7-9,TRBD1,NA,TRBJ1-1,CASSYRGTEAFF,TGTGCCAGCAGCTACAGGGGGACTGAAGCTTTCTTT
TRBV20-1,TRBD2,NA,TRBJ2-5,CSARPTSGGIQETQYF,TGCAGTGCTAGACCTACTAGCGGGGGGATCCAAGAGACCCAGTACTTC
TRBV7-2,TRBD1,NA,TRBJ1-5,CASSSRTGNNQPQHF,TGTGCCAGCAGCTCGCGGACAGGCAACAATCAGCCCCAGCATTTT
TRBV7-9,NA,few,TRBJ1-1,CASSRGGGWNTEAFF,TGTGCCAGCAGCCGAGGCGGGGGGTGGAACACTGAAGCTTTCTTT
TRBV19,NA,NA,TRBJ1-6,CASSIRDQRNSPLHF,TGTGCCAGTAGTATACGCGACCAGCGTAATTCACCCCTCCACTTT
TRBV30,NA,NA,TRBJ1-2,CAWIGGSQDYGYTF,TGTGCCTGGATCGGAGGTTCCCAGGACTATGGCTACACCTTC
TRBV5-1,TRBD1,NA,TRBJ1-2,CASSRDRVSYGYTF,TGCGCCAGCAGCAGGGACAGGGTTAGCTATGGCTACACCTTC
TRBV7-9,TRBD2,NA,TRBJ2-7,CASSRDYSYEQYF,TGTGCCAGCAGCCGGGACTACTCCTACGAGCAGTACTTC
TRBV6-5,TRBD2,NA,TRBJ2-3,CASSYYGLAGTDTQYF,TGTGCCAGCAGTTACTATGGACTAGCGGGGACAGATACGCAGTATTTT
TRBV7-8,NA,NA,TRBJ2-3,CASSLTVEDTQYF,TGTGCCAGCAGTCTTACAGTGGAAGATACGCAGTATTTT
TRBV6-4,TRBD1,NA,TRBJ1-2,CASSVDRGSNYGYTF,TGTGCCAGCAGTGTGGACAGGGGGTCGAACTATGGCTACACCTTC
TRBV7-9,TRBD1,NA,TRBJ1-1,CASRSGTGGVNTEAFF,TGTGCCAGCAGGTCCGGGACAGGGGGGGTGAACACTGAAGCTTTCTTT
TRBV23-1,TRBD1,NA,TRBJ1-2,CASSRGNTGQENYGYTF,TGCGCCAGCAGTCGGGGAAACACGGGACAGGAGAACTATGGCTACACCTTC
TRBV10-3,NA,NA,TRBJ2-1,CAISGGLQGAGSGEQFF,TGTGCCATCAGTGGGGGGCTCCAGGGTGCTGGATCCGGGGAGCAGTTCTTC
TRBV6-1,TRBD1,NA,TRBJ2-3,CATGTGGEPDTQYF,TGTGCCACCGGGACAGGGGGTGAGCCAGATACGCAGTATTTT
TRBV4-2,TRBD1,NA,TRBJ1-2,CASSQVRDRGTNYGYTF,TGTGCCAGCAGCCAAGTTAGGGACAGGGGAACAAACTATGGCTACACCTTC
TRBV27,TRBD1,few,TRBJ2-2,CASSPDRVTNTGELFF,TGTGCCAGCAGTCCTGACAGGGTCACGAACACCGGGGAGCTGTTTTTT
TRBV6-5,TRBD2,NA,TRBJ2-1,CASSYSILAGGQNEQFF,TGTGCCAGCAGTTACTCGATACTAGCGGGGGGGCAGAATGAGCAGTTCTTC
TRBV4-2,NA,NA,TRBJ1-4,CASSQEGQRSEKLFF,TGTGCCAGCAGCCAAGAAGGGCAGAGGAGTGAAAAACTGTTTTTT
TRBV12-3/TRBV12-4,TRBD1,NA,TRBJ2-3,CASSPDRATITDTQYF,TGTGCCAGCAGCCCTGACAGGGCCACGATAACAGATACGCAGTATTTT
TRBV12-3/TRBV12-4,NA,NA,TRBJ1-2,CASSLGQGGGYTF,TGTGCCAGCAGTTTAGGCCAGGGAGGAGGCTACACCTTC
TRBV7-3,NA,NA,TRBJ1-3,CASSLSGRSSGNTIYF,TGTGCCAGCAGCTTATCTGGTCGCAGCTCTGGAAACACCATATATTTT